This T cell receptor (beta chain) comes out of a study of blood T cell repertoires in COVID-19. Across the study: The samples span acute and convalescent COVID-19 from the United States, Italy and Spain. Nucleic acid was either cDNA or gDNA, and it came from T cells, B-cell-depleted T cells, or PBMCs.

J gave up 6 bases and V 3 bases, and 6 bases lay outside the gene matches. There are 14 residues in the CDR3. CDR1 DFQATT and CDR2 SNEGSKA come from the germline V gene (reference sequence). Methods used by the authors: Reference gene primer amplification in the assay estimated nucleated cell counts. Clones were read by immunoSEQ multiplex PCR, and TCRdb kept only the in-frame ones, dropping some. V and J calls and clone size come straight from that table; D and trimming were deduced from the DNA. The sample has 30,000 to 40,000 clones, just over 90% seen once. The clonotype originates from a male donor with active COVID-19. V and J are TRBV20-1 and TRBJ1-4; 8 bases match TRBD1. Sequencing input: peripheral blood. The CDR3 sequence is CSASARTGYEKLFF. The CDR3 DNA sequence: TGCAGTGCTAGTGCGCGGACAGGGTATGAAAAACTGTTTTTT.